This record looks at one T cell receptor beta chain sequence and its context. This clone's antigen is unknown. Within one base of it there is no much larger clone, and no base qualities were kept. The sample comes from a study of graft-versus-host responses after intestinal transplantation (dated by TCRdb to the early 2020s). Study-wide context: Recipients received multivisceral, liver-intestinal, or isolated intestinal transplants. All recipients received anti-thymocyte globulin induction followed by maintenance tacrolimus and steroids for two to four years. Graft-versus-host and host-versus-graft alloreactive T cell clones were tracked in the graft, circulation and bone marrow after intestinal transplantation using bulk TCR-beta CDR3 sequencing. Alloreactive clones were identified by sequencing pre-transplant mixed lymphocyte reaction products and comparing these products with unstimulated pre-transplant donor and recipient T cells. The cohort enrolled under 30 intestinal transplant recipients, one of whom was a retransplant, and 3 patients without pretransplant specimens were excluded. A peak of at least 4% donor T cells among recipient peripheral blood mononuclear cells was the definition used for donor T cell macrochimerism. Rather than going through the commercial service, samples from a few later patients were sequenced in-house on an Illumina MiSeq and processed with MiXCR. What the work shows at the level of the full study, not this receptor alone: Early after transplant, peak levels of circulating GvH clones were associated with declines in HvG clones. The relatively low number and heterogeneity of intestinal transplant patients limited the conclusions. In the allografts of patients with donor T cell macrochimerism, GvH to HvG T cell clonal ratios were high. GvH clones were found in recipient bone marrow, and some of the GvH clones appeared earlier in ileal mucosa or blood, which is consistent with an intestinal mucosal origin.

Trimming takes 4 bases from V and 1 base from J, and the germline ends sit 9 bases apart. CDR1 and CDR2, per the germline V gene, are SGHTA and FQGTGA. Including the terminal cysteine and phenylalanine, the CDR3 comprises 14 residues. Only the CDR3 region is kept as DNA, spanning 42 bases read in frame from base 1. The library relied on the immunoSEQ multiplex PCR assay. For most patients, genomic DNA was isolated with the Qiagen DNeasy Blood and Tissue Kit and sent frozen to Adaptive Biotechnologies for TCR sequencing. Adaptive Biotechnologies carried out high-throughput TCR-beta CDR3 sequencing of genomic DNA for most patients. Per the source publication's procedure: TCR sequencing data for some 19 patients were retrieved from Adaptive's ImmunoSEQ software; a few other patients were processed with MiXCR and VDJtools. To correct CD4 versus CD8 sorting errors, any sequence found in both subsets at a frequency ratio below 5:1 was removed. CDR3 nucleotide sequences shared between donor and recipient were removed because the origin of such sequences could not be assigned. Alloreactive clones required at least 2-fold expansion over unstimulated cells and minimum CFSE-low frequency of 0.002% (template counts) or 0.001% (read counts). Clones detected in sequenced pre-transplant spleen, lymph node, or MLR CFSE-low populations of the donor or recipient were defined as mappable. The cumulative frequency of alloreactive clones was calculated as a percentage of all sequences, weighted by copy number. TCRdb re-hosts the immuneACCESS table, in-frame sequences only. Its copies lack some clones; in the studies checked, an unresolved V gene accounts for under half of them, and the cause for the rest is not known. V and J calls plus clone size are reproduced from that table; the DNA served to infer D and trimming. For this sample the table gives 130,000 to 150,000 clones, of which 85% to 95% were detected only once. The ten biggest clones cover about 0.18% of the sample.

The time point label, read with the paper, signifies: cells obtained before transplantation from donor or recipient. CD3+CD4+ and CD3+CD8+ populations were FACS-sorted from unstimulated pre-transplant donor and recipient cells taken from spleen or lymph nodes. This receptor was identified in a human donor who received an intestinal transplant. Rearrangement joined TRBV7-3 to TRBJ2-3; the best D guess is TRBD2, with 6 bases matching. Sequenced material: unstimulated CD4+ T cells sorted from spleen or lymph node cells, taken before intestinal transplant. CDR3 protein: CASSSRDGTDTQYF. DNA sequence: TGTGCCAGCAGCTCGCGGGACGGCACAGATACGCAGTATTTT. With all but the CDR3 taken from the reference TRBV7-3 and TRBJ2-3 genes, the full variable domain is: GAGVSQTPSNKVTEKGKYVELRCDPISGHTALYWYRQSLGQGPEFLIYFQGTGAADDSGLPNDRFFAVRPEGSVSTLKIQRTERGDSAVYLCASSSRDGTDTQYFGPGTRLTVL.